These 18 T cell receptor beta chains were sequenced from one sample in a study of T-cell memory formation after mild COVID-19 (dated by TCRdb to about 2021). Receptor amplification or capture employed 5' RACE. The instrument given in TCRdb is Illumina NovaSeq 6000. TCRdb reworked the public reads: Q25 trimming with fastp, MiXCR clone assembly, productive beta chains retained. Every CDR3 protein is listed once, alongside the most common genes and DNA of its rows. Here the sample has almost 250,000 distinct CDR3 sequences; 15% occur a single time. The biggest ten clones account for approximately 2.1% of the sample. Sequenced sample: PBMCs or a T cell subset sorted from them (not recorded which). The receptors here all came from an adult woman who had mild COVID-19 (a few samples of this study predate the infection). The sample titles of this study are shuffled in the database, so cell type and time point are left out; the donor was told from shared clones.

The genes are TRBV9 and TRBJ2-3, with 13 bases matching TRBD2. This CDR3 comprises 17 residues. CDR1 is SGDLS and CDR2 is YYNGEE in the germline V gene. With 0 bases clipped from V and 4 bases from J, the junction kept 5 bases outside the gene matches. The CDR3 region is CASSVAAGTSGADTQYF. Written as DNA, the CDR3 is TGTGCCAGCAGCGTAGCCGCCGGGACTAGCGGGGCAGATACGCAGTATTTT.

The chain has TRBV10-3 and TRBJ2-7; 8 nucleotides agree with TRBD2. The V gene end was trimmed by 2 bases and the J gene end by 6 bases; junction bases not matched to a gene: 3. The CDR3 is made up of 13 amino acids. Germline lookup yields CDR1 ENHRY and CDR2 SYGVKD. The CDR3 sequence: CAISETSGGEQYF. In nucleotides, the CDR3 is TGTGCCATCAGTGAGACTAGCGGCGGCGAGCAGTACTTC.

This clonotype was picked up a small number of times. J is TRBJ1-2 and V is TRBV11-2; a weak D match, TRBD1 (6 bases). The CDR3 covers 15 residues. Germline lookup yields CDR1 SGHAT and CDR2 FQNNGV. V gave up 0 bases and J gave up 7 bases, with 15 bases separating them. The CDR3 DNA follows: TGTGCCAGCAGCTTAGACCCACAGGGACCCCCTGGCTACACCTTC. Translating it yields CASSLDPQGPPGYTF.

V and J are TRBV5-5 and TRBJ1-1; no definite D call. V lost 1 base, J lost 1 base, and 11 bases lay in between. CDR3 length: 15 amino acids. In germline, CDR1 is SGHKS, CDR2 YYEKEE (reference sequence). The CDR3 sequence: CASSLSVLQNTEAFF. The CDR3, as DNA: TGTGCCAGCAGCTTGTCGGTACTGCAGAACACTGAAGCTTTCTTT.

The V call is TRBV12-3 or TRBV12-4, the J call TRBJ2-6, with D perhaps TRBD2 (6 bases). V was clipped by 4 bases and J by 3 bases, with 7 bases between them. The CDR3 consists of 14 residues. CDR3 nucleotide sequence: TGTGCCAGCAGTTCGGGGGTTGGGGCCAACGTCCTGACTTTC. Its protein product is CASSSGVGANVLTF.

The V call is TRBV5-4, the J call TRBJ1-1, with D unclear. The CDR3 is made up of 13 amino acids. The germline V gene encodes CDR1 SGHNT and CDR2 YYREEE (reference sequence). Trimming removed 0 bases from V and 8 bases from J, with 11 bases in between. CDR3 region: CASSLGGLGEAFF. The CDR3 bases are TGTGCCAGCAGCTTGGGAGGGCTGGGGGAAGCTTTCTTT.

This clonotype was found a few times. V is TRBV4-3 and J is TRBJ2-3; 10 nucleotides match TRBD2. V trimming: 2 bases; J trimming: 3 bases; junction bases outside the gene matches: 11. Per the germline V gene, CDR1 is LGHNA and CDR2 is YSLEER. This CDR3 is 18 amino acids long. The CDR3 loop reads CASSQLAGDFGLTDTQYF. The CDR3 nucleotides are TGCGCCAGCAGCCAACTAGCGGGAGATTTCGGCCTAACAGATACGCAGTATTTT.

The sample holds a few counts of this clonotype. The rearrangement joins TRBV4-1 to TRBJ2-7; TRBD1 matches 9 bases. J gave up 4 bases and V 3 bases, and 4 bases lay outside the gene matches. The CDR3 covers 14 residues. CDR1 and CDR2 (germline): MGHRA, YSYEKL. The CDR3, as DNA: TGCGCCAGCAGCCAGGAGGGACAGGGTTACGAGCAGTACTTC. Protein sequence: CASSQEGQGYEQYF.

The J gene is TRBJ1-1, the V gene TRBV9; 8 nucleotides align to TRBD1. The CDR3 covers 23 residues. Per the germline V gene, CDR1 is SGDLS and CDR2 is YYNGEE. The V and J ends lost 0 bases and 1 base, in that order; junction bases with no gene match: 26. CDR3 in DNA: TGTGCCAGCAGCGTAGTGAGGATGGGTACCGAAGCGACAAGGACAGGGAAGAACACTGAAGCTTTCTTT. Translation: CASSVVRMGTEATRTGKNTEAFF.

This clonotype turned up a few times. The gene calls are TRBV7-9 and TRBJ1-1; perhaps TRBD1 as D (6 bases). CDR1 is SEHNR, CDR2 FQNEAQ, per germline (reference sequence). The CDR3 is 14 amino acids. V was trimmed by 5 bases and J by 2 bases, leaving 12 bases between them. The CDR3: CASSPATGNTEAFF. The CDR3 DNA is TGTGCCAGCAGCCCAGCGACAGGAAACACTGAAGCTTTCTTT.

This clonotype has only a few counts. The chain recombines TRBV4-2 with TRBJ1-1, with TRBD1 matching 7 bases. The length of the CDR3 is 16 residues. From germline, CDR1 is LGHNA and CDR2 YNFKEQ. The junction had 7 bases not matched to a gene; V was cut back by 0 bases and J by 3 bases. For the CDR3, the DNA is TGTGCCAGCAGCCAAGACCCAGGGGGTGGGGACACTGAAGCTTTCTTT. Translating it yields CASSQDPGGGDTEAFF.

At least ten counts were recorded for this clonotype. The chain combines TRBV15 with TRBJ2-7, with D possibly TRBD2 on 6 matching bases. The CDR3 spans 15 residues. Between the trimmed V and J ends, which lost 0 bases and 2 bases, there was a span of 11 bases. CDR1 and CDR2 (germline): LNHNV, YYDKDF (reference sequence). CDR3 region: CATSREGGVAYEQYF. CDR3 in DNA: TGTGCCACCAGCAGAGAGGGCGGGGTCGCCTACGAGCAGTACTTC.

V and J are TRBV5-1 and TRBJ2-5; TRBD1 or TRBD2 may be the D gene (5 bases each). The CDR3 runs 15 residues. V was trimmed by 4 bases and J by 0 bases, leaving 13 bases between them. Germline loops: CDR1 SGHRS, CDR2 YFSETQ. This CDR3 is CASSPGPGNQETQYF. For the CDR3, the DNA is TGCGCCAGCAGCCCGGGACCAGGAAACCAAGAGACCCAGTACTTC.

The chain joins TRBV5-1 to TRBJ1-3; no reliable D call. The V end was cut by 2 bases, the J end by 0 bases, with 9 bases between. Germline CDR1 and CDR2: SGHRS and YFSETQ. The CDR3 is made up of 15 amino acids. The CDR3 nucleotides are TGCGCCAGCAGCTTCGACCCGGCCTCTGGAAACACCATATATTTT. Residues: CASSFDPASGNTIYF.

This clonotype was counted ten times or more. The DNA for the CDR3 is TGTGCCAGCAGGAGAGACAGCCGGGCAGAGCCCGGGGAGCTGTTTTTT. This translates into CASRRDSRAEPGELFF. The genes are TRBV21-1 and TRBJ2-2; the table's D call of TRBD1 was not tested on the DNA. TRBV21-1 has pseudogene status. This CDR3 comprises 16 residues.

V is TRBV9 and J is TRBJ2-1; D might be TRBD2 (5 bases). CDR1 is SGDLS, CDR2 YYNGEE, per germline. V was cut by 3 bases and J by 3 bases, with 16 bases left in between. The CDR3 has 16 residues. The CDR3 reads CASSAGTSRRYNEQFF. The CDR3 region has the DNA TGTGCCAGCAGCGCCGGTACTAGTCGTCGCTACAATGAGCAGTTCTTC.

This clonotype was detected only a few times. The chain joins TRBV20-1 to TRBJ2-7; possibly TRBD1 for D (5 bases). V shed 0 bases and J shed 7 bases, with 7 bases lying between them. Per germline, CDR1 DFQATT and CDR2 SNEGSKA (reference sequence). The CDR3 consists of 11 residues. Written as DNA, the CDR3 is TGCAGTGCTAGAGAGCAGGGTGAGCAGTACTTC. Translating gives CSAREQGEQYF.

This clonotype was seen ten or more times. The chain links TRBV20-1 to TRBJ2-3, with D unclear. The CDR3 loop spans 14 amino acids. Germline V CDR1 and CDR2: DFQATT, SNEGSKA (reference sequence). Trimming took 5 bases from V and 1 from J, leaving 13 bases between them. This CDR3 reads CSAPQRRGTDTQYF. DNA of the CDR3: TGCAGTGCTCCCCAGAGACGCGGCACAGATACGCAGTATTTT.